The sequence of this T cell receptor beta chain was determined in a study of shared clonotypes between healthy human individuals. General observations from the study: Several donors showed sharing of 4.5% to 5% of naive CD4 clonotypes.

As concerns this clone: Its antigen is currently unknown. It may be a read error: a sequence one base away is much more abundant.

Data came from immunoSEQ multiplex PCR; TCRdb stores just in-frame clones and leaves some out. The table records 950,000 to 1,100,000 clones, around 76% of them present only once. The CDR3 extends over 13 amino acids. Deletions cut 0 bases from V and 3 bases from J, with 4 bases between. Germline CDR1 is SGHKS and CDR2 is YYEKEE (reference sequence). The source of this sequence is a man in his late teens or twenties in good health. Sample: memory CD4+ T cells sorted from blood. The sample's subset: CD45RA-negative fraction. The rearrangement links TRBV5-5 to TRBJ1-3, with unresolved D. In nucleotides, the CDR3 is TGTGCCAGCAGCTTGGACAGTGGAAACACCATATATTTT. It encodes CASSLDSGNTIYF.